The 26 T cell receptor beta chains reported below all come from one sample, sequenced in a study of tissue T cells after allogeneic stem cell transplantation. Time point denoted: mouse harvest day 7 after allogeneic transplant. Mouse grafts combined 10^7 T-cell-depleted bone marrow cells with 10^6 splenic CD5+ T cells. Only in-frame clones appear in the TCRdb table, and some are missing; sequencing was by immunoSEQ multiplex PCR. The table shows some 6,700 clones, with about 53% occurring only once. The sequencing sample was made of gut tissue. These receptors were collected from a female BALB/c mouse given C57BL/6 T cells with graft-versus-host disease after an allogeneic hematopoietic cell transplant.

In this sample, this clone turned up once. Each gene name is a mouse one. The CDR3 goes on 1 residue after the read ends, and that part is filled in from the germline J gene. The chain joins TRBV16 to TRBJ2-1; either TRBD1 or TRBD2 may fit D (6 bases each). The CDR3 loop spans 13 amino acids. The germline V and J ends were trimmed by 2 bases and 7 bases, with 9 bases remaining between them. The germline V gene encodes CDR1 SGHSA and CDR2 FRNQAP. The CDR3 loop reads CASSLKGGAEQFF. CDR3 DNA (partial): TGTGCAAGCAGCTTAAAAGGGGGGGCTGAGCAGTTC. The full variable domain, completed using reference TRBV16 and TRBJ2-1, is NAGVIQTPRHKVTGKGQEATLWCEPISGHSAVFWYRQTIVQGLEFLTYFRNQAPIDDSGMPKERFSAQMPNQSHSTLKIQSTQPQDSAVYLCASSLKGGAEQFFGPGTRLTVL.

In regard to this clone: The genes are named according to mouse. Read coverage stops 1 residue before the CDR3 terminus; the germline J gene supplies the remainder. V usage is TRBV31 and J usage is TRBJ1-3; tentatively, D is TRBD1 (6 bases). Per germline, CDR1 GKSSPN and CDR2 SITVG. V dropped 3 bases and J dropped 2 bases, with 8 bases sitting between them. The CDR3 loop spans 13 amino acids. CDR3 residues: CAWRQGPGNTLYF. CDR3 DNA, as far as it was read: TGTGCCTGGAGACAGGGTCCTGGAAATACGCTCTAT.

This clone qualifies as medium-sized (0.01 to 0.1%). These gene names are mouse names. The CDR3 end is not reached by the read, which stops 1 residue before it; the germline J gene fills it in. The chain carries TRBV24 and TRBJ1-6, with 11 bases fitting TRBD1. TRBJ1-6 is treated as an ORF (open reading frame) with a function not yet certain. The junction had 1 base not matched to a gene; V was cut back by 4 bases and J by 2 bases. Germline V CDR1 and CDR2: KGHTA, FRNEEI. CDR3 size: 16 residues. The CDR3 here is CASSPGQGAYNSPLYF. The sequenced CDR3 bases are TGTGCCAGCAGTCCGGGACAGGGGGCCTATAATTCGCCCCTCTAC.

For this clone: The genes are named according to mouse. The read terminates 1 residue ahead of where the CDR3 ends, so the germline J gene completes it. The chain carries TRBV26 and TRBJ1-1; D unclear. Germline CDR1 KGHPV, CDR2 FQNQEV (reference sequence). Trimming cost V 3 bases and J 2 bases, with 7 bases left between them. This CDR3 spans 13 amino acids. CDR3 amino acids: CASSLTPNTEVFF. The sequenced CDR3 bases are TGTGCCAGCAGTCTCACCCCCAACACAGAAGTCTTC.

In its sample, this clone ranks as medium-sized. Genes and germline come from the mouse. The read ends 1 residue early relative to the CDR3; the germline J gene fills the gap. The chain carries TRBV13-2 and TRBJ2-5, with TRBD2 matching 7 bases. CDR3 size: 12 residues. CDR1 and CDR2 (germline): NNHNN, SYGAGS (reference sequence). The V and J ends lost 0 bases and 10 bases, in that order; junction bases with no gene match: 2. Partial CDR3 DNA: TGTGCCAGCGGTGATGCACTGGGGCCCCAGTAC. Amino acid sequence: CASGDALGPQY. The CDR3 in full is CASGDALGPQYF.

This clone was detected only a few times. Gene names are the mouse ones. CDR3 loop: CASSLRNSDYTF. The CDR3 bases that were read are TGTGCCAGCAGCTTACGAAACTCCGACTACACC. The chain uses TRBV3 and TRBJ1-2; D remains ambiguous. The CDR3 end falls 1 residue outside the read, so it is completed with the germline J gene. Germline values: CDR1 SNHLY, CDR2 FYNGKV (reference sequence). The CDR3 is made up of 12 amino acids. The ends were cut back, 2 bases at V and 1 base at J, with 2 bases in the middle.

In regard to this clone: Genes and germline are mouse. The read is 1 residue too short to cover the CDR3 end, so that end is filled in from the germline J gene. The J gene is TRBJ2-2, the V gene TRBV26; D remains ambiguous. The CDR3 totals 14 residues. V gave up 2 bases and J gave up 0 bases, with 4 bases separating them. The germline gives CDR1 KGHPV, CDR2 FQNQEV (reference sequence). The CDR3 loop is CASSLAANTGQLYF. Incomplete CDR3 DNA: TGTGCCAGCAGTCTGGCAGCAAACACCGGGCAGCTCTAC.

A note on this clone: Germline and genes here are mouse. The sequence runs out 1 residue before the end of the CDR3; the remainder is reconstructed from the germline J gene. This sequence joins TRBV26 and TRBJ1-1; tentative D call: TRBD1 (6 bases). V lost 6 bases, J lost 1 base, and 12 bases lay in between. This CDR3 comprises 14 residues. Germline lookup yields CDR1 KGHPV and CDR2 FQNQEV (reference sequence). The CDR3: CASRAGHLNTEVFF. The CDR3 DNA, read in part, is TGTGCCAGCAGAGCGGGACACTTAAACACAGAAGTCTTC.

As regards this clone: Gene labels here are mouse ones. The CDR3 DNA, read in part, is TGTGCCAGCAGGCAGGGAATTTCCAACGAAAGATTATTT. Translated: CASRQGISNERLF. The full CDR3 protein is CASRQGISNERLFF. This rearrangement joins TRBV26 to TRBJ1-4, with a weak D call TRBD1 (5 bases). The read comes to an end 1 residue before the CDR3 does, leaving the germline J gene to fill in the end. The CDR3 runs to 14 residues. V lost 6 bases and J 0 bases, leaving 8 bases between the germline ends. The germline CDR1 and CDR2 sequences are KGHPV and FQNQEV (reference sequence).

On this clone itself: Gene names are the mouse ones. Read sequence stops 1 residue before the CDR3 end, and the germline J gene provides the missing end. The rearrangement joins TRBV26 to TRBJ2-1; TRBD2 aligns across 9 bases. CDR1 is KGHPV and CDR2 is FQNQEV in the germline V gene (reference sequence). Trimming took 7 bases from V and 0 from J; bases not matched to a gene: 4. The CDR3 extends over 15 amino acids. The covered CDR3 bases are TGTGCCAGCATCCGGGACTGGGATAACTATGCTGAGCAGTTC. Its translation: CASIRDWDNYAEQF. Given in full, the CDR3 is CASIRDWDNYAEQFF.

This clone is termed medium-sized (0.01 to 0.1%). Germline and genes: mouse. From the germline J gene comes the end of the CDR3, since the read stops 1 residue before it. The chain has TRBV3 and TRBJ2-7, with TRBD1 identical over 10 bases. The V segment lost 1 base and the J segment 6 bases; nucleotides outside the gene matches: 3. This CDR3 is built from 14 residues. Germline loops: CDR1 SNHLY, CDR2 FYNGKV (reference sequence). CDR3 in amino acids: CASSLVDRGLEQYF. The covered CDR3 bases are TGTGCCAGCAGCTTAGTTGACAGGGGGCTTGAACAGTAC.

As for this clone: Genes and germline come from the mouse. The CDR3 end is not reached by the read, which stops 1 residue before it; the germline J gene fills it in. This specimen includes other DNA sequences encoding the same CDR3. This chain joins TRBV26 and TRBJ1-3, with D maybe TRBD1 (5 bases). The CDR3 totals 15 residues. V was pared by 3 bases and J by 2 bases, with 11 bases between. Looked up from germline, CDR1 is KGHPV and CDR2 is FQNQEV (reference sequence). CDR3 DNA, as far as it was read: TGTGCCAGCAGTCTCGGGCAGGGAGCTGGAAATACGCTCTAT. Protein: CASSLGQGAGNTLY. The whole CDR3 protein is CASSLGQGAGNTLYF. The full variable domain, completed using reference TRBV26 and TRBJ1-3, is NSKVIQTPRYLVKGQGQKAKMRCIPEKGHPVVFWYQQNKNNEFKFLINFQNQEVLQQIDMTEKRFSAECPSNSPCSLEIQSSEAGDSALYLCASSLGQGAGNTLYFGEGSRLIVV.

The table lists this clone with a few counts. Germline and genes here are mouse. The CDR3 end lies 1 residue beyond the end of the read and is filled in from the germline J gene. This chain connects TRBV29 to TRBJ2-1, with 7 nucleotides matching TRBD1. CDR3 length: 13 amino acids. CDR1 is MSHET and CDR2 is SYDVDS in the germline V gene. V dropped 6 bases and J dropped 7; count of bases not matched to a gene: 6. CDR3 region: CASRPTGRAEQFF. The DNA read from the CDR3 is TGTGCTAGCAGGCCGACAGGGAGAGCTGAGCAGTTC.

This clone counts as medium-sized. Gene and germline names: mouse. Read sequence stops 1 residue before the CDR3 end, and the germline J gene provides the missing end. The V gene is TRBV23, the J gene TRBJ2-5. Germline loops: CDR1 KGHTA, CDR2 FQNQQP. CDR3 length: 8 residues. The sequenced CDR3 bases are TGCTCCAGCAGTCGCCAGTAC. Encoded protein: CSSSRQY. The CDR3 as a whole reads CSSSRQYF.

This clone has a handful of counts. Gene and germline names: mouse. The CDR3 is cut off 1 residue early in the read; its end comes from the germline J gene. The chain recombines TRBV13-1 with TRBJ2-7, with 9 nucleotides matching TRBD2. Per germline, CDR1 NSHNY and CDR2 SYGAGN. V dropped 1 base and J dropped 4; count of bases not matched to a gene: 3. This CDR3 is 14 amino acids long. The sequenced part of the CDR3 DNA is TGTGCCAGCAGTGATTCCACTGGGGGGTATGAACAGTAC. This codes for CASSDSTGGYEQY. The CDR3, in full, reads CASSDSTGGYEQYF.

As concerns this clone: Gene names and germline match the mouse. The CDR3 is cut off 1 residue early in the read; its end comes from the germline J gene. The rearrangement links TRBV26 to TRBJ2-4, with 10 positions matching TRBD2. CDR1 KGHPV and CDR2 FQNQEV come from the germline V gene (reference sequence). The CDR3 has 14 residues. After removal of 6 bases from V and 7 bases from J, the junction contained 7 bases not matched to a gene. The CDR3 loop reads CASSQGLGRYTLYF. The CDR3 DNA, read in part, is TGTGCCAGCAGCCAGGGACTGGGGAGGTACACCTTGTAC.

There are a few counts of this clone. Genes and germline come from the mouse. The CDR3 is cut off 1 residue early in the read; its end comes from the germline J gene. The V and J genes are TRBV1 and TRBJ2-4; D call uncertain. Per the germline V gene, CDR1 is NSQYPW and CDR2 is LRSPGD (reference sequence). The CDR3 loop spans 12 amino acids. V was cut by 3 bases and J by 7 bases, with 8 bases left in between. CDR3 loop: CTCSARADTLYF. The CDR3 DNA, read in part, is TGCACCTGCAGTGCGCGGGCGGACACCTTGTAC.

Remarks on this clone: Mouse gene names apply. The sequence runs out 1 residue before the end of the CDR3; the remainder is reconstructed from the germline J gene. The rearrangement joins TRBV5 to TRBJ1-4; D is perhaps TRBD1 (5 bases). The CDR3 loop spans 15 amino acids. CDR1 is LGHNA and CDR2 is YNLKQL in the germline V gene (reference sequence). With 4 bases removed from V and 0 bases from J, the gap between germline ends came to 9 bases. The CDR3: CASSPRQISNERLFF. The covered CDR3 bases are TGTGCCAGCAGCCCCCGACAGATTTCCAACGAAAGATTATTT.

About this clone itself: These gene names are mouse names. The read terminates 1 residue before the CDR3 end, so the remaining end is supplied by the germline J gene. The chain is built from TRBV26 and TRBJ1-4; weak D call: TRBD1 (6 bases). Germline V gene sequence: CDR1 KGHPV, CDR2 FQNQEV (reference sequence). The CDR3 is 14 residues long. Trimming left V 8 bases short and J 3 bases short, with 13 bases between. The CDR3 here is CASGWGHPNERLFF. The covered CDR3 bases are TGTGCCAGCGGCTGGGGACACCCCAACGAAAGATTATTT.

This clone was counted a few times. The gene symbols are mouse symbols. The CDR3 end lies 1 residue beyond the end of the read and is filled in from the germline J gene. V is TRBV26 and J is TRBJ1-3; D call uncertain. The CDR3 totals 14 residues. CDR1 and CDR2 from the germline V gene are KGHPV and FQNQEV (reference sequence). V gave up 2 bases and J gave up 2 bases, with 7 bases separating them. The CDR3 bases that were read are TGTGCCAGCAGTCTGGAGAGGGCTGGAAATACGCTCTAT. Amino acids: CASSLERAGNTLY. The CDR3 as a whole reads CASSLERAGNTLYF.

This clone was picked up a small number of times. These gene names are mouse names. The read stops 1 residue short of the end of the CDR3; the missing end is completed from the germline J gene. The chain joins TRBV26 to TRBJ1-4; 8 bases map to TRBD1. The CDR3 is made up of 16 amino acids. Germline CDR1 and CDR2: KGHPV and FQNQEV (reference sequence). V trimming: 0 bases; J trimming: 6 bases; junction bases outside the gene matches: 6. CDR3 sequence reads: CASSLSNGQGHERLFF. Partial CDR3 DNA: TGTGCCAGCAGTCTGTCGAATGGACAGGGACACGAAAGATTATTT. Supplemented by reference TRBV26 and TRBJ1-4, the full variable domain reads NSKVIQTPRYLVKGQGQKAKMRCIPEKGHPVVFWYQQNKNNEFKFLINFQNQEVLQQIDMTEKRFSAECPSNSPCSLEIQSSEAGDSALYLCASSLSNGQGHERLFFGHGTKLSVL.

This clone showed up just a few times. The gene names given are mouse names. Read coverage stops 1 residue before the CDR3 terminus; the germline J gene supplies the remainder. The V call is TRBV16, the J call TRBJ2-5, with TRBD2 matching 8 bases. This CDR3 is built from 12 residues. Germline loops: CDR1 SGHSA, CDR2 FRNQAP. Trimming at V came to 4 bases and at J to 6 bases, leaving 0 bases not matched to a gene. The CDR3 bases that were read are TGTGCAAGCAGCTCTGGGGGGGACACCCAGTAC. It encodes CASSSGGDTQY. The full CDR3 reads CASSSGGDTQYF.

Details on this clone: The gene names here belong to mouse. Coverage ceases 1 residue before the CDR3 finishes, and the germline J gene fills in the end. The V gene is TRBV5, the J gene TRBJ1-1, with TRBD1 matching over 8 bases. The V segment lost 4 bases and the J segment 0 bases; nucleotides outside the gene matches: 4. Germline CDR1 is LGHNA and CDR2 is YNLKQL (reference sequence). The CDR3 extends over 15 amino acids. Partial CDR3 DNA: TGTGCCAGCAGCCTCGGACAGGGCGCAAACACAGAAGTCTTC. It codes for CASSLGQGANTEVF. The CDR3 in its entirety is CASSLGQGANTEVFF.

This clone was recorded a few times. Genes here carry mouse names. The read comes to an end 1 residue before the CDR3 does, leaving the germline J gene to fill in the end. J is TRBJ2-7 and V is TRBV21; D may be TRBD1 (5 bases). TRBV21 is flagged as an ORF with uncertain function. This CDR3 is built from 15 residues. V was trimmed by 0 bases and J by 0 bases, leaving 9 bases between them. CDR3: CASSQSEDISYEQYF. CDR3 bases read: TGTGCTAGCAGTCAATCAGAGGACATCTCCTATGAACAGTAC.

For this clone: The gene names given are mouse names. The CDR3 is CASSDATGGVSDYTF. The sequenced part of the CDR3 DNA is TGTGCCAGCAGTGATGCGACAGGGGGGGTCTCCGACTACACC. V is TRBV13-3 and J is TRBJ1-2; 9 bases are shared with TRBD1. The CDR3 is cut off 1 residue early in the read; its end comes from the germline J gene. Germline-derived CDR1 and CDR2 are NNHDY and SYVADS. The CDR3 runs to 15 residues. V shed 0 bases, J shed 4 bases, and the junction held 4 bases outside the gene matches.

Comments on this clone: Genes here carry mouse names. The read ends 1 residue early relative to the CDR3; the germline J gene fills the gap. The chain joins TRBV24 to TRBJ2-4; 9 bases map to TRBD1. Germline assignment: CDR1 KGHTA and CDR2 FRNEEI. J gave up 0 bases and V 2 bases, and 0 bases lay outside the gene matches. The CDR3 is made up of 15 amino acids. This CDR3 reads CASSLDRGSQNTLYF. The CDR3 bases that were read are TGTGCCAGCAGTCTGGACAGGGGGAGTCAAAACACCTTGTAC.